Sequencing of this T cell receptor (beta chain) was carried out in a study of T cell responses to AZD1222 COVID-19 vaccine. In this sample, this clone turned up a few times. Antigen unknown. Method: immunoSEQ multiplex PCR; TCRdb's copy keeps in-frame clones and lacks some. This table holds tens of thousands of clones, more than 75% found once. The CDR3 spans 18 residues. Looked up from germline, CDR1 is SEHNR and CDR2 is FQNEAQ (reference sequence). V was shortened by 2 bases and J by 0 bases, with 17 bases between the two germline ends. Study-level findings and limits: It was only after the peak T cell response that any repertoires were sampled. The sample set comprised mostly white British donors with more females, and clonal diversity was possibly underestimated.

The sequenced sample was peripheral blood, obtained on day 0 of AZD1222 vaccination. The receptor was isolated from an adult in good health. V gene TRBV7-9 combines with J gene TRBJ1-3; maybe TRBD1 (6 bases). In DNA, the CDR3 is TGTGCCAGCAGCTTACCCGGACGGGGGACATTCTCTGGAAACACCATATATTTT. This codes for CASSLPGRGTFSGNTIYF.